This is a list of T cell receptor beta chains from one sample in a study of T cell changes during pregnancy in multiple sclerosis. The data were produced by immunoSEQ multiplex PCR, yet TCRdb's version contains in-frame clones alone and is incomplete. This table holds 65,000 to 90,000 clones, around 93% found once. The source material was PBMCs, sampled in the first trimester of pregnancy. The receptors shown here come from a female donor in good health, serving as a control in a pregnancy study. Some clones in this sample may be carry-over from other donors' samples. Both conserved end residues are part of each CDR3. Each record gives: V gene, J gene, clone size, D gene, CDR3 DNA, CDR3 protein. The D gene is left open where the match is weak. Only part of the rows carry a size: once, few, many, or a class if the clone is expanded.

>TRBV14|TRBJ2-7|-|-
TGTGCCAGCAGCCAAGATCTAAGGACAGAAATGTACGAGCAGTACTTC
CASSQDLRTEMYEQYF
>TRBV28|TRBJ2-3|-|-
TGTGCCAGCAGCCTCGGGACTGGCGAAGGGCAGTATTTT
CASSLGTGEGQYF
>TRBV19|TRBJ2-2|-|TRBD2
TGTGCCAGTAGTGATGGACTAGCGGGGGCCGGAGTCAGCGGGGAGCTGTTTTTT
CASSDGLAGAGVSGELFF
>TRBV4-3|TRBJ2-6|once|-
TGCGCCAGCAGCCAAGATCTCGGGAAAAGCTCTGGGGCCAACGTCCTGACTTTC
CASSQDLGKSSGANVLTF
>TRBV30|TRBJ1-5|-|-
TGTGCCTGGAGCCCGGGGTATAGCAATCAGCCCCAGCATTTT
CAWSPGYSNQPQHF
>TRBV28|TRBJ2-3|once|TRBD2
TGTGCCAGCAGTAGACTAGCGGGGGGCCGCACAGATACGCAGTATTTT
CASSRLAGGRTDTQYF
>TRBV28|TRBJ2-2|-|TRBD1
TGTGCCAGCGAAAATACAGGGGGTGTCGGGGAGCTGTTTTTT
CASENTGGVGELFF
>TRBV30|TRBJ1-1|once|TRBD1
TGTGCCCAGGGGGACAGGGAGGTCACTGAAGCTTTCTTT
CAQGDREVTEAFF
>TRBV6-6|TRBJ1-1|-|-
TGTGCCAGCAGTTACAGCGGGGCTGAAGCTTTCTTT
CASSYSGAEAFF
>TRBV6-5|TRBJ2-7|-|-
TGTGCCAGCAGTTATGGGGGCCCCGGGTACGAGCAGTACTTC
CASSYGGPGYEQYF
>TRBV7-9|TRBJ1-5|once|TRBD1
TGTGCCAGCAGCTCAGGGACAGGGGGCAATCAGCCCCAGCATTTT
CASSSGTGGNQPQHF
>TRBV5-4|TRBJ2-4|once|-
TGTGCCAGCAGCCCGGACTACACAAACATTCAGTACTTC
CASSPDYTNIQYF
>TRBV6-6|TRBJ2-2|once|-
TGTGCCAGCAGTTACAATCAGTTCTCCGGGGAGCTGTTTTTT
CASSYNQFSGELFF
>TRBV27|TRBJ1-6|once|-
TGTGCCAGCAGTTTAACAGGCCCAATCGGGAATTCACCCCTCCACTTT
CASSLTGPIGNSPLHF
>TRBV15|TRBJ2-3|-|TRBD1
TGTGCCACCAGCAGAGATAGTGGACAGGGCACAGATACGCAGTATTTT
CATSRDSGQGTDTQYF
>TRBV4-1|TRBJ2-2|once|-
TGCGCCAGCAGCCAAGATACCGGGGTGAACACCGGGGAGCTGTTTTTT
CASSQDTGVNTGELFF
>TRBV5-1|TRBJ1-3|-|-
TGCGCCAGCAGCTTGGAGGGGGGGATCTCTGGAAACACCATATATTTT
CASSLEGGISGNTIYF
>TRBV6-6|TRBJ2-7|-|TRBD2
TGTGCCAGCACCTCCTCGGGAGGGGAGCAGTACTTC
CASTSSGGEQYF
>TRBV7-9|TRBJ1-2|-|TRBD1
TGTGCCAGCAGCTTGAGGGGGCATGGCTACACCTTC
CASSLRGHGYTF
>TRBV25-1|TRBJ1-5|-|-
TGTGCCAGTACCAGTGGCAATCAGCCCCAGCATTTT
CASTSGNQPQHF
>TRBV2|TRBJ2-3|-|TRBD2
TGTGCCAGCAGTGAAGCAAGGGCGGGGGGGCTGAGCACAGATACGCAGTATTTT
CASSEARAGGLSTDTQYF
>TRBV21-1|TRBJ2-7|-|-
TGTGCCACCGTAGGCGGGACAGGGTCCCACGAGCAGTACTTC
CATVGGTGSHEQYF
>TRBV5-1|TRBJ2-7|-|TRBD2
TGCGCCAGCAGCCATAGCGGGGGAGTATACGAGCAGTACTTC
CASSHSGGVYEQYF
>TRBV6-5|TRBJ1-2|-|-
TGTGCCAGCAGTTCCGAAGGGCTACAGGGCTACTATGGCTACACCTTC
CASSSEGLQGYYGYTF
>TRBV2|TRBJ1-2|-|TRBD1
TGTGCCAGCAGAGATGACAGGGAGAAGGGCTACACCTTC
CASRDDREKGYTF
>TRBV5-5|TRBJ2-1|-|TRBD2
TGTGCCAGCAGCTACCGACTAGCGGGGTTCTCCTACAATGAGCAGTTCTTC
CASSYRLAGFSYNEQFF
>TRBV29-1|TRBJ2-3|-|TRBD2
TGCAGCGTTGAAGACATGCTAGCGGGGGGAACAGATACGCAGTATTTT
CSVEDMLAGGTDTQYF
>TRBV7-9|TRBJ1-2|-|-
TGTGCCAGCAGCTTCCCGACCCGACAGGTTCCTAACTATGGCTACACCTTC
CASSFPTRQVPNYGYTF
>TRBV9|TRBJ1-5|once|TRBD1
TGTGCCAGCAGCGTGAGCACAGGGGACAATCAGCCCCAGCATTTT
CASSVSTGDNQPQHF
>TRBV2|TRBJ2-1|-|-
TGTGCCAGCGGGGGCGGGAGTGGTGACAATGAGCAGTTCTTC
CASGGGSGDNEQFF
>TRBV27|TRBJ1-1|few|-
TGTGCCAGCAGTCCTTCCAGGGTGTTTCGGGCTTTCTTT
CASSPSRVFRAFF
>TRBV14|TRBJ2-7|-|TRBD2
TGTGCCAGCAGCCCAGAGACTAGCGGGAGAGGCGAGCAGTACTTC
CASSPETSGRGEQYF
>TRBV5-1|TRBJ2-3|few|TRBD2
TGCGCCAGCAGCTTGGAGGCGGGGGGAGGGAGTACGCAGTATTTT
CASSLEAGGGSTQYF
>TRBV6-1|TRBJ1-1|-|TRBD1
TGTGCCAGCAGCGCCCGACAGGGAGGGAACACTGAAGCTTTCTTT
CASSARQGGNTEAFF
>TRBV19|TRBJ1-3|-|-
TGTGCCAGTACATTGGACGGAGGATTCTCTGGAAACACCATATATTTT
CASTLDGGFSGNTIYF
>TRBV7-2|TRBJ2-2|-|TRBD1
TGTGCCAGCAGCTCCTGGACAGGGGCGGGCGGGGAGCTGTTTTTT
CASSSWTGAGGELFF
>TRBV6-6|TRBJ2-7|-|-
TGTGCCACTCGACGCGGCCTATACGAGCAGTACTTC
CATRRGLYEQYF
>TRBV5-1|TRBJ1-2|-|-
TGCGCCAGCAGCTCCGGACAGTACGGCGGCTACACCTTC
CASSSGQYGGYTF
>TRBV7-9|TRBJ1-2|-|-
TGTGCCAGCAGCTTAGTTTCGGGACAAAACTATGGCTACACCTTC
CASSLVSGQNYGYTF
>TRBV7-9|TRBJ2-3|-|TRBD2
TGTGCCAGCAGCCCCCGGATAGCGGGGTATCACACAGATACGCAGTATTTT
CASSPRIAGYHTDTQYF
>TRBV29-1|TRBJ2-4|-|TRBD1
TGCAGCGTTTCGGGACAGTCCACAAACATTCAGTACTTC
CSVSGQSTNIQYF
>TRBV4-1|TRBJ2-5|-|TRBD1
TGCGCCAGCAGCCTCCTGACAGGGGAGGAGACCCAGTACTTC
CASSLLTGEETQYF
>TRBV7-2|TRBJ2-1|-|TRBD2
TGTGCCAGCAGCTCCATTCCTAGCGGGTACAATGAGCAGTTCTTC
CASSSIPSGYNEQFF